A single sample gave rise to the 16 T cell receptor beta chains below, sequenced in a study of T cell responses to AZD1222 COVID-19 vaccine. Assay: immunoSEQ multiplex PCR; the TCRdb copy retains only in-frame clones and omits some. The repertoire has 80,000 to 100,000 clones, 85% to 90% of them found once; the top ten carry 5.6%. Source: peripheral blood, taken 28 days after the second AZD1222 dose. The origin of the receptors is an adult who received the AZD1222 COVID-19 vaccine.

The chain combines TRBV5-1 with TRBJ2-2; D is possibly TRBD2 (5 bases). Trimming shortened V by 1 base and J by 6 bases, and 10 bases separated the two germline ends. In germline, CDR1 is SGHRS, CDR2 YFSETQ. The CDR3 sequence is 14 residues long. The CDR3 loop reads CASSLRGEAGELFF. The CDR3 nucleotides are TGCGCCAGCAGCTTGCGGGGAGAAGCCGGGGAGCTGTTTTTT.

Here the CDR3 reads CATLTGRSGANVLTF. DNA for the CDR3: TGTGCCACCTTAACAGGGAGATCTGGGGCCAACGTCCTGACTTTC. The rearrangement uses TRBV19 and TRBJ2-6; D may be TRBD1 (6 bases). Deletions cut 10 bases from V and 1 base from J, with 14 bases between. Germline values: CDR1 LNHDA, CDR2 SQIVND (reference sequence). The CDR3 runs to 15 residues.

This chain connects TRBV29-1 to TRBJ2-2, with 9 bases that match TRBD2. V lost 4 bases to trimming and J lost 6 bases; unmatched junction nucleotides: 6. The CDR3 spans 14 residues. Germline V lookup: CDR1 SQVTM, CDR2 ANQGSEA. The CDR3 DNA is TGCAGCGTTGCTGCGGGAGGGCCCTCCGGGGAGCTGTTTTTT. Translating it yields CSVAAGGPSGELFF.

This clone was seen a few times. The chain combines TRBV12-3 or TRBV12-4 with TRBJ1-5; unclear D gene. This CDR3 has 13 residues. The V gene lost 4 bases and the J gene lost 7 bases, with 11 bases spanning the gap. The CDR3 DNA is TGTGCCAGCAGTTCGTTCCGTAGCCAGCCCCAGCATTTT. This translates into CASSSFRSQPQHF.

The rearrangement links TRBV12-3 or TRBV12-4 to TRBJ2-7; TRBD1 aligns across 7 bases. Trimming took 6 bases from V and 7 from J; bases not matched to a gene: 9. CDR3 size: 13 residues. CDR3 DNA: TGTGCCAGCAGCTCCGACAGGGTGCGTGAGCAGTACTTC. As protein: CASSSDRVREQYF.

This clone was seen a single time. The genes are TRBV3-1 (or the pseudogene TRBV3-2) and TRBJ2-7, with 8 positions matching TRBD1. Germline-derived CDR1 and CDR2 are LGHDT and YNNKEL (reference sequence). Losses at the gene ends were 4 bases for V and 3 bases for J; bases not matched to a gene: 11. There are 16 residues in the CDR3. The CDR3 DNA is TGTGCCAGCAGCCCCCACGGCAGAGACAGGGGCTACGAGCAGTACTTC. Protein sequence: CASSPHGRDRGYEQYF.

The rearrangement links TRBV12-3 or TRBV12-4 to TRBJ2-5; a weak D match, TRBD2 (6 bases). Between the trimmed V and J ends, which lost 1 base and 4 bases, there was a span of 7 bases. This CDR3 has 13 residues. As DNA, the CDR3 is TGTGCCAGCAGTTTAGTTAGCGGAGAGACCCAGTACTTC. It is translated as CASSLVSGETQYF.

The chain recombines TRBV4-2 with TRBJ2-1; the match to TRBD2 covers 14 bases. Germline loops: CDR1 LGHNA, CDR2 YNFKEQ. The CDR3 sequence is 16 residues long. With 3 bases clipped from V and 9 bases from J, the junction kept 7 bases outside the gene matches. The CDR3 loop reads CASSQHGTSGRGEQFF. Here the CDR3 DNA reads TGTGCCAGCAGCCAGCACGGGACTAGCGGGAGAGGTGAGCAGTTCTTC.

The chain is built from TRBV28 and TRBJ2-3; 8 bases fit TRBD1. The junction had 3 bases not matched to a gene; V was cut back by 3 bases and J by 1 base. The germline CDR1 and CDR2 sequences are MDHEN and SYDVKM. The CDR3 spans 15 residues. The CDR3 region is CASSFRGRGTDTQYF. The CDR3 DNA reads TGTGCCAGCAGTTTCAGGGGGCGGGGCACAGATACGCAGTATTTT.

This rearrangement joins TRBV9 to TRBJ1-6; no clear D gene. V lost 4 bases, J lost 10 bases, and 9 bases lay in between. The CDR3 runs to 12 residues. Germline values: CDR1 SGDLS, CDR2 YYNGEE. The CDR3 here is CASSSDGSPLHF. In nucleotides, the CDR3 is TGTGCCAGCAGCTCTGATGGCTCACCCCTCCACTTT.

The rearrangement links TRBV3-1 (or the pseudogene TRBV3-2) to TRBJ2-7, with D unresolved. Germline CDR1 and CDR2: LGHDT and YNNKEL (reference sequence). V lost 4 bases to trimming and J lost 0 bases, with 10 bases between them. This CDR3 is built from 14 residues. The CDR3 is CASSLGHLSYEQYF. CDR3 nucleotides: TGTGCCAGCAGCCTGGGTCACCTCTCCTACGAGCAGTACTTC.

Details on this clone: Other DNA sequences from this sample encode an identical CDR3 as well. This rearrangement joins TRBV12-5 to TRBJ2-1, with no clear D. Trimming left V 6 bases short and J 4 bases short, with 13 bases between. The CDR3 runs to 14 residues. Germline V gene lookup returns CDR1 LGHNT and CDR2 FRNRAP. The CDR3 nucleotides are TGTGCTAGTGGCCGAGACTCCACGTACAATGAGCAGTTCTTC. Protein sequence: CASGRDSTYNEQFF.

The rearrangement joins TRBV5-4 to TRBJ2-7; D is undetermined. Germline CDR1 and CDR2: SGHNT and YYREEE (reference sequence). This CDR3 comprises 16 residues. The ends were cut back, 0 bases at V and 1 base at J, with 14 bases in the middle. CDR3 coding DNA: TGTGCCAGCAGCTTGGCCCCGACGGAAAATTCCTACGAGCAGTACTTC. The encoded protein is CASSLAPTENSYEQYF.

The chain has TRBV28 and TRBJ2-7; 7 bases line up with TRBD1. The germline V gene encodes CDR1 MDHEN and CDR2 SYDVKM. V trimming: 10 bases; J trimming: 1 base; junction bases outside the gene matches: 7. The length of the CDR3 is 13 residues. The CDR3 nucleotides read TGTGCCACCCTCCGGACAGGTTCCTACGAGCAGTACTTC. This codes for CATLRTGSYEQYF.

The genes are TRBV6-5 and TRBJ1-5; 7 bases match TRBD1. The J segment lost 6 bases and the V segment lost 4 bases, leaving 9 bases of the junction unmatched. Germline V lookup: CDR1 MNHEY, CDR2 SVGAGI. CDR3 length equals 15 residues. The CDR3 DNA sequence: TGTGCCAGCAGTTGGGGGACAGAAGGGGGTCAGCCCCAGCATTTT. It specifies CASSWGTEGGQPQHF.

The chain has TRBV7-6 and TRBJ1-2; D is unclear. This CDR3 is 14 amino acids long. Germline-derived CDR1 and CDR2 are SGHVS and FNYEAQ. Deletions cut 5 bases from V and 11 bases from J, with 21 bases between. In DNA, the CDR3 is TGTGCCAGCAGCGCCGGGCCTTTCATTACCGCTTACACCTTC. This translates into CASSAGPFITAYTF.